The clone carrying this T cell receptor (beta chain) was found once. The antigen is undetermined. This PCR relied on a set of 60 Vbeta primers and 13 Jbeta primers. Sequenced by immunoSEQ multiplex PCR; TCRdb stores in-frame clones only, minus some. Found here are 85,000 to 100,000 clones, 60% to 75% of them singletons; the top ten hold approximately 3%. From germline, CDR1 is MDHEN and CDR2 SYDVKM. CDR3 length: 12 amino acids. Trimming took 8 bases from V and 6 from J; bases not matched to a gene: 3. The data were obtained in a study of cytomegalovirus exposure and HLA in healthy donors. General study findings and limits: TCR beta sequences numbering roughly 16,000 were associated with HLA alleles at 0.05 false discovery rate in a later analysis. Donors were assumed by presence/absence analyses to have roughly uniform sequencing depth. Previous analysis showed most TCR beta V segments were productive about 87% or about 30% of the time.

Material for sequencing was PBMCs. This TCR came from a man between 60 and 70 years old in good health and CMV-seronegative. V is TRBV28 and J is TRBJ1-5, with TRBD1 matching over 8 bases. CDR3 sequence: CASRTGSQPQHF. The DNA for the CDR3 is TGTGCCAGCCGGACAGGGAGTCAGCCCCAGCATTTT.